This T cell receptor beta chain was sequenced during a study of blood T cell repertoires in COVID-19. Measured with immunoSEQ multiplex PCR; TCRdb has only the in-frame clones, and not every one. The data hold just under 350,000 clones, with 87% observed a single time. This clone was seen only once. This CDR3 contains 19 residues. Germline CDR1 is LGHNA and CDR2 is YNFKEQ. J was trimmed by 0 bases and V by 0 bases; bases with no gene match: 7. The chain joins TRBV4-2 to TRBJ2-7; 14 bases agree with TRBD2. The sample taken for sequencing was peripheral blood. The TCR was taken from a woman in her 50s with COVID-19, enrolled during active disease. The CDR3 DNA reads TGTGCCAGCAGCCAAGATTTGGCGACTAGCGGGAGGGTCTCCTACGAGCAGTACTTC. It codes for CASSQDLATSGRVSYEQYF.